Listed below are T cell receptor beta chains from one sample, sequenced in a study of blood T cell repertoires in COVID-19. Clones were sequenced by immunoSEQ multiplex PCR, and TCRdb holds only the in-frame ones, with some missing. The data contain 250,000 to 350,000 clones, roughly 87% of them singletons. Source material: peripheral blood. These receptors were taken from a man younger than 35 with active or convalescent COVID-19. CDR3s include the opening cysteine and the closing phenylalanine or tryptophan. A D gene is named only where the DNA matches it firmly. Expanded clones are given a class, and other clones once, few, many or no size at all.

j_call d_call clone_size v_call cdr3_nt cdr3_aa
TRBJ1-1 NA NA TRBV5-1 TGCGCCAGCAGCCGGGAAGTGAACACTGAAGCTTTCTTT CASSREVNTEAFF
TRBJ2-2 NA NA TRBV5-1 TGCGCCAGCAGCCTAGAGAGAAACACCGGGGAGCTGTTTTTT CASSLERNTGELFF
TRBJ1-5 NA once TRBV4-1 TGCGCCAGCAGCCAGGGGGCAAACAATCAGCCCCAGCATTTT CASSQGANNQPQHF
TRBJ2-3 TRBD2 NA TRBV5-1 TGCGCCAGCAGCTTGGTCAGGGAGGGTTTTACCACAGATACGCAGTATTTT CASSLVREGFTTDTQYF
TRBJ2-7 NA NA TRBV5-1 TGCGCCAGCAGCTTGGCGGAGATTTCCCACCTTGGAGAGCAGTACTTC CASSLAEISHLGEQYF
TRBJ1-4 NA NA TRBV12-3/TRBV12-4 TGTGCCAGCAGTTCTGTTGAAAAACTGTTTTTT CASSSVEKLFF
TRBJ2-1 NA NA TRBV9 TGTGCCAGCAGCGTAGAGCCTAACAACAGGCGCCAGTTCTTC CASSVEPNNRRQFF
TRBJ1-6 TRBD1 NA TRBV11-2 TGTGCCAGCAGCGCGGACAGGATCCGTTCACCCCTCCACTTT CASSADRIRSPLHF
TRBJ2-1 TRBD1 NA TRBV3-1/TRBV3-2 TGTGCCAGCAGTGACAGGGGTGATGAGCAGTTCTTC CASSDRGDEQFF
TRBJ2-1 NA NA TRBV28 TGTGCCAGCAGTCCCCTATCCTACAATGAGCAGTTCTTC CASSPLSYNEQFF
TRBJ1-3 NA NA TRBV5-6 TGTGCCAGCAGCGTAGAACCAGGAAACACCATATATTTT CASSVEPGNTIYF
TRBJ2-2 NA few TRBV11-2 TGTGCCAGCAGCTTAGACCGTGCCGGGGAGCTGTTTTTT CASSLDRAGELFF
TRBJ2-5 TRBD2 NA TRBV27 TGTGCCAGCAGTTTCCTAGCGGGAGGGGAGACCCAGTACTTC CASSFLAGGETQYF
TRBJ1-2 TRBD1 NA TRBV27 TGTGCCAGCAAGGGACAGTTGGATCCTCCTAACTATGGCTACACCTTC CASKGQLDPPNYGYTF
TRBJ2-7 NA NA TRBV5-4 TGTGCCAGCAGCCCGGACTGGAGGCGGGAGCAGTACTTC CASSPDWRREQYF
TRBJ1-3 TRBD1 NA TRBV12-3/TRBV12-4 TGTGCCAGCAGCCCCACAGGGGCCACCATATATTTT CASSPTGATIYF
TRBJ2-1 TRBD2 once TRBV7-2 TGTGCCAGCAGCTTAGGGGCGCGGGGGGGCGTTTTTGAGCAGTTCTTC CASSLGARGGVFEQFF
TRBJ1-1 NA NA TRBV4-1 TGCGCCAGCAGCCCCAATCCGCGGACTGAAGCTTTCTTT CASSPNPRTEAFF
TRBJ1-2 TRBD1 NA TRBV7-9 TGTGCCAGCAGCTTATTGGAGGGGGCGGATGGCTACACCTTC CASSLLEGADGYTF
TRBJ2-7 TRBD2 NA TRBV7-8 TGTGCCAGCAGCGTTAGCGGGAGGGGCGACGAGCAGTACTTC CASSVSGRGDEQYF
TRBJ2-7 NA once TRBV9 TGTGCCAGCAGCCCCCCGTGGGGCCACGAGCAGTACTTC CASSPPWGHEQYF
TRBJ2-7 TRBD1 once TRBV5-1 TGCGCCAGCAGTTCTACAGGGGCCTACGAGCAGTACTTC CASSSTGAYEQYF
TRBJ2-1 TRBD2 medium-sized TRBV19 TGTGCCAGTAGTATTCGGGGTCTAGCGGGATCCGATGAGCAGTTCTTC CASSIRGLAGSDEQFF
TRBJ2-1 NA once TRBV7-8 TGTGCCAGCAGCTTAGATTTGGGCCCAGCTCAGTTCTTC CASSLDLGPAQFF
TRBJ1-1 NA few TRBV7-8 TGTGCCAGCAGCTTAAGCAGGATTAACACTGAAGCTTTCTTT CASSLSRINTEAFF
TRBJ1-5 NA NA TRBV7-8 TGTGCCAGCAGCCCGGGGGGGGTATCTCCCCAGCATTTT CASSPGGVSPQHF
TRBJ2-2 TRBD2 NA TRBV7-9 TGTGCCAGCAGCGCGACTAGCGGGCACACCGGGGAGCTGTTTTTT CASSATSGHTGELFF
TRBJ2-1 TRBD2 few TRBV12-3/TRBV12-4 TGTGCCAGCAGTACCGGGACTAGGCAGTTCTTC CASSTGTRQFF
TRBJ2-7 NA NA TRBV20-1 TGCAGTGCTAGTGCGGCGGGGTACGAGCAGTACTTC CSASAAGYEQYF
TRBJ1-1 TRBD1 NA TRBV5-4 TGTGCCAGCAGCCCTCGACAGGGCATGACAACTGAAGCTTTCTTT CASSPRQGMTTEAFF
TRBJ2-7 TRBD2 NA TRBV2 TGTGCCAGCAAAGATCCGAGACTAGCTTCCTACGAGCAGTACTTC CASKDPRLASYEQYF
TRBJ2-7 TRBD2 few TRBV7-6 TGTGCCAGCAGCTTTGGACTAGCGGGGGGCTCCTACGAGCAGTACTTC CASSFGLAGGSYEQYF
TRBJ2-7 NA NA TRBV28 TGTGCCAGCAGTTTCAGGGACTACGAGCAGTACTTC CASSFRDYEQYF
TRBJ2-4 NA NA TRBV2 TGTGCCAGCAGTGAAAGAGTACGGGAGGCCAAAAACATTCAGTACTTC CASSERVREAKNIQYF
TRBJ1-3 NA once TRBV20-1 TGCAGTGCGAGTCAGAACTCTGGAAACACCATATATTTT CSASQNSGNTIYF
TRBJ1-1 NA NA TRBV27 TGTGCCAGCAGTCCGATTCACCTAGCCACCCATGAAGCTTTCTTT CASSPIHLATHEAFF
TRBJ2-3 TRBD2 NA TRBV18 TGTGCCAGCTCACCACGGACTAGCGGGAGGGATACGCAGTATTTT CASSPRTSGRDTQYF
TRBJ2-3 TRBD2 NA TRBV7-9 TGTGCCAGCAGCTTTTCTAGCGGGAGTAAATTCCGTACGCAGTATTTT CASSFSSGSKFRTQYF
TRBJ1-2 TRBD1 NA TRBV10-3 TGTGCCATCAGCTACGGACAGGGAGAGAGCTACACCTTC CAISYGQGESYTF
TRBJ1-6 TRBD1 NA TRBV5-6 TGTGCCAGCAGCCGAGACAGGGGGCTTAGTTCACCCCTCCACTTT CASSRDRGLSSPLHF
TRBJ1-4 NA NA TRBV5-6 TGTGCCAGCAGCTTGCCGTCGCAGGGTACGTTTAAGTTTAGGGAAAAACTGTTTTTT CASSLPSQGTFKFREKLFF
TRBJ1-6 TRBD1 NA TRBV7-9 TGTGCCAGCAGCTTAACCGGGACAGTTGGTTCACCCCTCCACTTT CASSLTGTVGSPLHF
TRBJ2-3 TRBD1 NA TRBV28 TGTGCCAGCAGCCCGGGATACAGGGGACGTACGCAGTATTTT CASSPGYRGRTQYF
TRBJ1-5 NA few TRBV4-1 TGCGCCAGCAGCCAAGATCGGGGAGGGGAAGGACAGCCCCAGCATTTT CASSQDRGGEGQPQHF
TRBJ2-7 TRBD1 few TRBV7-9 TGTGCCAGCAGTTACGGTCGGGACAGGGGTCCCGAGCAGTACTTC CASSYGRDRGPEQYF
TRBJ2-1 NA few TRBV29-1 TGCAGCGTCCCCTGGGGGGGCTATGAGCAGTTCTTC CSVPWGGYEQFF
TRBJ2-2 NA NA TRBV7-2 TGTGCCAGCAGCTTAGTAGCATACAAGAACACCGGGGAGCTGTTTTTT CASSLVAYKNTGELFF
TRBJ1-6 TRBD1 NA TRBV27 TGTGCCAGCAGTTATAGACAGGGGAGTTCACCCCTCCACTTT CASSYRQGSSPLHF
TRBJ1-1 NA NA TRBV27 TGTGCCAGCAGTTCGGCCCAACCAGGGAAGACTGAAGCTTTCTTT CASSSAQPGKTEAFF
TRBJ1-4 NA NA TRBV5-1 TGCGCCAGCAGCTTTATCACAGGTCCTAATGAAAAACTGTTTTTT CASSFITGPNEKLFF
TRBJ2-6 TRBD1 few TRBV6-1 TGTGCCAGCAGTGGCGATGACAGGGGACCGTACTCTGGGGCCAACGTCCTGACTTTC CASSGDDRGPYSGANVLTF
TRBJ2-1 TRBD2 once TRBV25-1 TGTGCCAGCAGTGAATATATGGAGCGGGATAGTAACGATGAGCAGTTCTTC CASSEYMERDSNDEQFF
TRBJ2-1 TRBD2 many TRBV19 TGTGCCAGTAGCCTTATCGCGCGGGAGGCCATCAATGAGCAGTTCTTC CASSLIAREAINEQFF
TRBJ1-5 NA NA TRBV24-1 TGTGCCACCAGTGCCGAATCCCGGAGGCCCCAGCATTTT CATSAESRRPQHF
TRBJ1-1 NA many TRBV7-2 TGTGCCAGCAGCTTTTTGGGCAGGAACACTGAAGCTTTCTTT CASSFLGRNTEAFF